The 10 T cell receptor beta chains below were found in one sample sequenced in a study of blood T cell repertoires in COVID-19. Sequencing was performed with immunoSEQ multiplex PCR; in TCRdb, only in-frame clones are kept and a portion is missing. The sample holds roughly 350,000 clones, about 85% seen once. The sample comprised peripheral blood. Receptor source: a woman younger than 35 with acute or convalescent COVID-19.

The rearrangement links TRBV9 to TRBJ2-7; TRBD2 agrees at 12 bases. This CDR3 contains 14 residues. Trimming removed 0 bases from V and 5 bases from J; junction bases left unmatched: 0. Germline CDR1 is SGDLS and CDR2 is YYNGEE. In DNA, the CDR3 is TGTGCCAGCAGCGTAGGGACTAGCGGGAACGAGCAGTACTTC. Translation: CASSVGTSGNEQYF.

V usage is TRBV9 and J usage is TRBJ2-2, with no clear D. Germline V gene data show CDR1 as SGDLS and CDR2 as YYNGEE. The CDR3 is 18 amino acids. The V and J ends lost 4 bases and 6 bases respectively, with 25 bases between them. The CDR3: CASSRPPQRSHESGELFF. The CDR3 nucleotides are TGTGCCAGCAGCCGCCCCCCCCAGAGGTCACATGAGTCCGGGGAGCTGTTTTTT.

The CDR3 DNA follows: TGTGCCAGCAGTCCAGGCCAGGGCGGCCCCACAACTGAGACCCAGTACTTC. This gives the protein CASSPGQGGPTTETQYF. V gene TRBV6-6 combines with J gene TRBJ2-5, with D perhaps TRBD1 (5 bases). The length of the CDR3 is 17 residues. The germline gives CDR1 MNHNY, CDR2 SVGAGI (reference sequence). V was clipped by 5 bases and J by 5 bases, with 24 bases between them.

The V gene is TRBV11-1, the J gene TRBJ1-2; D is possibly TRBD1 (6 bases). V gave up 3 bases and J gave up 3 bases, with 11 bases separating them. CDR1 and CDR2 from the germline V gene are SGHAT and FQDESV (reference sequence). The CDR3 has 14 residues. Written as DNA, the CDR3 is TGTGCCAGCAGCTTCGGCAGGGGACACTATGGCTACACCTTC. Its protein is CASSFGRGHYGYTF.

This sequence joins TRBV28 and TRBJ1-2; D is possibly TRBD1 (6 bases). Germline CDR1 reads MDHEN; CDR2 reads SYDVKM. Trimming removed 3 bases at V and 7 bases at J, with 15 bases between. The CDR3 is 14 amino acids. This CDR3 reads CASSLIQGASGYTF. The CDR3 DNA reads as TGTGCCAGCAGTTTGATACAGGGCGCTAGTGGCTACACCTTC.

The genes are TRBV4-1 and TRBJ2-7, with D maybe TRBD1 (5 bases). The germline V and J ends were trimmed by 2 bases and 3 bases, with 11 bases remaining between them. The CDR3 length is 14 residues. Looked up from germline, CDR1 is MGHRA and CDR2 is YSYEKL. The DNA of the CDR3 is TGCGCCAGCAGCCAATCTGGACAAATCTACGAGCAGTACTTC. Its translation is CASSQSGQIYEQYF.

The DNA for the CDR3 is TGTGCCAGCAGTCCCCGACAGGGGGTGAGAGACGAGCAGTACTTC. As protein: CASSPRQGVRDEQYF. The rearrangement joins TRBV6-6 to TRBJ2-7; TRBD1 agrees at 9 bases. This CDR3 is 15 amino acids long. Trimming removed 5 bases from V and 5 bases from J; junction bases left unmatched: 10. Germline V CDR1 and CDR2: MNHNY, SVGAGI (reference sequence).

The chain recombines TRBV6-4 with TRBJ2-3, with TRBD1 matching 10 bases. The V gene's germline CDR1 is MRHNA and CDR2 SNTAGT. The CDR3 extends over 15 amino acids. Trimming at V came to 2 bases and at J to 1 base, leaving 0 bases not matched to a gene. Here the CDR3 DNA reads TGTGCCAGCAGTGACGGGACAGGGGGCACAGATACGCAGTATTTT. The encoded protein is CASSDGTGGTDTQYF.

The V and J genes are TRBV10-3 and TRBJ2-7, with TRBD1 matching 8 bases. The length of the CDR3 is 11 residues. The germline CDR1 and CDR2 sequences are ENHRY and SYGVKD. Germline trimming cut 8 bases from V and 3 bases from J; bases unmatched to any gene: 0. This CDR3 reads CAIGTGYEQYF. CDR3 in DNA: TGTGCCATCGGGACAGGCTACGAGCAGTACTTC.

The sample holds a few counts of this clone. The V call is TRBV6-1, the J call TRBJ1-5, with TRBD1 identical over 9 bases. Trimming took 2 bases from V and 7 from J; bases not matched to a gene: 3. The length of the CDR3 is 14 residues. Germline-derived CDR1 and CDR2 are MNHNS and SASEGT. The CDR3 sequence is CASSERDRVQPQHF. The CDR3, as DNA: TGTGCCAGCAGTGAACGGGACAGGGTACAGCCCCAGCATTTT.